This paragraph reports one TCR beta chain. What it binds is not known. The CDR3 extends 3 residues past the end of the read, so its final part is completed from the germline J gene. This entry comes from a study of T cells in women clearing cervical HPV infection. Study results and limitations: CIN3+ cases had significantly higher TCR repertoire richness than controls, but evenness did not differ.

The CDR3 sequence is 12 residues long. CDR1 is ENHRY, CDR2 SYGVKD, per germline. TCRdb's copy holds only in-frame clones and misses some; the assay was immunoSEQ multiplex PCR. This repertoire includes 25,000 to 35,000 clones. The V gene is TRBV10-3, the J gene TRBJ1-2; D ambiguous. The sequence was obtained from a woman between 18 and 70 years old with a cervical HPV16 infection that either progressed to CIN3+ or cleared (not recorded which). The material sequenced was blood buffy coat. The CDR3 reads CAISESAAGYTF. The CDR3 bases that were read are TGTGCCATCAGTGAGTCGGCGGCGGGC.